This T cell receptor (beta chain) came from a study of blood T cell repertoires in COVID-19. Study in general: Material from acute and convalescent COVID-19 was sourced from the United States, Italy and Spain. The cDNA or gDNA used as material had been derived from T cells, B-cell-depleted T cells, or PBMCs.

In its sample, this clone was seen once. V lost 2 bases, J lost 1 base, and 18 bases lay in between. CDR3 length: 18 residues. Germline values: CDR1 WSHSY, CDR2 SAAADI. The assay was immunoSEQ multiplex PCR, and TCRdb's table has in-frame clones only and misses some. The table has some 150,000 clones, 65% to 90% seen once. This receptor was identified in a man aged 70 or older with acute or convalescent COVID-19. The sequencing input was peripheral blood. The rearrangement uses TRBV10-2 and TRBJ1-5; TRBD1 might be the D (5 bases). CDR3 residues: CASSEGGAGGVSNQPQHF. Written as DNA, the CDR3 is TGCGCCAGCAGTGAGGGCGGGGCTGGAGGGGTAAGCAATCAGCCCCAGCATTTT.